One sample yielded the 9 T cell receptor beta chains listed below, sequenced in a study of blood T cell repertoires in COVID-19. This table comes from immunoSEQ multiplex PCR, and its TCRdb copy is limited to in-frame clones, with some not included. Among 150,000 or so clones listed, about nine tenths were seen once. The sample taken for sequencing was peripheral blood. All receptors derive from a man in his late teens or twenties with acute or convalescent COVID-19.

The chain is built from TRBV19 and TRBJ1-6; maybe TRBD1 (5 bases). The CDR3 extends over 14 amino acids. V lost 6 bases to trimming and J lost 9 bases, with 15 bases between them. Germline CDR1 is LNHDA and CDR2 is SQIVND (reference sequence). The CDR3 bases are TGTGCCAGTAGCCCGAAGGGGCAGGGTTCACCCCTCCACTTT. The encoded protein is CASSPKGQGSPLHF.

The rearrangement uses TRBV18 and TRBJ2-7; a weak D match, TRBD2 (6 bases). This CDR3 contains 15 residues. The germline V gene encodes CDR1 KGHSH and CDR2 LQKENI. Trimming cost V 1 base and J 1 base, with 11 bases left between them. CDR3 sequence: CASSPREEVSYEQYF. As DNA, the CDR3 is TGTGCCAGCTCACCACGGGAGGAGGTATCCTACGAGCAGTACTTC.

This clone was observed a handful of times. This chain uses TRBV7-8 with TRBJ1-5; D is possibly TRBD1 (5 bases). With 2 bases removed from V and 2 bases from J, the gap between germline ends came to 10 bases. The CDR3 runs 15 residues. CDR1 is SGHVS, CDR2 FQNEAQ, per germline. The CDR3 spells CASSLRGLGNQPQHF. CDR3 DNA: TGTGCCAGCAGCTTAAGGGGCCTTGGCAATCAGCCCCAGCATTTT.

This chain uses TRBV7-6 with TRBJ1-6; D is possibly TRBD1 (5 bases). Deletions cut 1 base from V and 8 bases from J, with 12 bases between. This CDR3 comprises 15 residues. Per germline, CDR1 SGHVS and CDR2 FNYEAQ. CDR3: CASSLGGVGDSPLHF. The CDR3 DNA follows: TGTGCCAGCAGCTTAGGGGGGGTCGGGGATTCACCCCTCCACTTT.

The CDR3 DNA sequence: TGTGCCAGCAGCCGAACAGGGGCTGGGGCCAACGTCCTGACTTTC. Residues: CASSRTGAGANVLTF. The chain combines TRBV5-4 with TRBJ2-6, with 7 bases aligning to TRBD1. V lost 4 bases and J lost 2; bases outside the gene matches: 3. Looked up from germline, CDR1 is SGHNT and CDR2 is YYREEE (reference sequence). The CDR3 has 15 amino acids.

The table lists this clone with a few counts. The chain carries TRBV5-1 and TRBJ2-3; 9 nucleotides match TRBD2. Unmatched junction bases numbered 4, after V lost 0 bases and J lost 2 bases. The CDR3 runs to 16 residues. The germline V gene has CDR1 SGHRS and CDR2 YFSETQ. This chain's CDR3 is CASSLALAGYTDTQYF. The CDR3 DNA reads TGCGCCAGCAGCTTGGCGCTAGCGGGATACACAGATACGCAGTATTTT.

V usage is TRBV20-1 and J usage is TRBJ1-1, with 7 bases aligning to TRBD1. CDR3 length: 13 residues. The J segment lost 3 bases and the V segment lost 3 bases, leaving 4 bases of the junction unmatched. CDR1 is DFQATT, CDR2 SNEGSKA, per germline (reference sequence). The chain's CDR3 is CSASPGGYTEAFF. CDR3 DNA sequence: TGCAGTGCTAGTCCAGGGGGGTACACTGAAGCTTTCTTT.

The chain carries TRBV7-9 and TRBJ1-6, with D perhaps matching TRBD1 (5 bases). The CDR3 extends over 15 amino acids. In germline, CDR1 is SEHNR, CDR2 FQNEAQ (reference sequence). V lost 1 base to trimming and J lost 7 bases, with 11 bases between them. For the CDR3, the DNA is TGTGCCAGCAGCTTAGGAGCGGGGGACAATTCACCCCTCCACTTT. Translated: CASSLGAGDNSPLHF.

This sequence joins TRBV2 and TRBJ1-2; D is perhaps TRBD1 (5 bases). CDR1 and CDR2 (germline): SNHLY, FYNNEI. The CDR3 runs 14 residues. Trimming removed 6 bases from V and 2 bases from J, with 13 bases in between. In DNA form, the CDR3 reads TGTGCCAGCAGGTGGACATCGTTCAACTATGGCTACACCTTC. This translates into CASRWTSFNYGYTF.